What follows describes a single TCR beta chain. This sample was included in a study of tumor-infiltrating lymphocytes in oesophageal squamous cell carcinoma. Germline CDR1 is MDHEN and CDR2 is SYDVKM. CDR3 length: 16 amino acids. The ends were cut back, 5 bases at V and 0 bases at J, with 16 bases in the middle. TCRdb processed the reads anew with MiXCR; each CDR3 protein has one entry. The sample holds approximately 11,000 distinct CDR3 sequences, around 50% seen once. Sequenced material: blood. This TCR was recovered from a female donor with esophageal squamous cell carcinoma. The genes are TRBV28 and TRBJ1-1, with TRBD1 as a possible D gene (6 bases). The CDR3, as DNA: TGTGCCAGCAGTCCGTATGCCGGGACAATGAACACTGAAGCTTTCTTT. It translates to CASSPYAGTMNTEAFF.